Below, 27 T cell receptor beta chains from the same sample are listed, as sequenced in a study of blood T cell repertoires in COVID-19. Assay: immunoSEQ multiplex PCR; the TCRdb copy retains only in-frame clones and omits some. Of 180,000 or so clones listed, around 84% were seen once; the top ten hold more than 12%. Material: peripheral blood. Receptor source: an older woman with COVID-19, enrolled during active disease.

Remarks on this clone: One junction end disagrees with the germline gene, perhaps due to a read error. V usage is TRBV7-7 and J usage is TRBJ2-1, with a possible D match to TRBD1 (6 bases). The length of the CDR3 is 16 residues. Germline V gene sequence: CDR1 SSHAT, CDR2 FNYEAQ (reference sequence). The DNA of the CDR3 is TGTGCTAGCAGCTCAATCGAAGGCAGGGGAGCAAGTGAGCAGTTCTTC. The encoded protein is CASSSIEGRGASEQFF.

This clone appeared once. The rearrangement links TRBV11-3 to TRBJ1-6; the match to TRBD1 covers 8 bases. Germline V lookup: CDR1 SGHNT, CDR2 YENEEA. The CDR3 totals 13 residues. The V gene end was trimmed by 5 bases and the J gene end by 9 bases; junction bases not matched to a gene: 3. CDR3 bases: TGTGCCAGCAGCGCAGGGGGCAGTTCACCCCTCCACTTT. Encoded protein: CASSAGGSSPLHF.

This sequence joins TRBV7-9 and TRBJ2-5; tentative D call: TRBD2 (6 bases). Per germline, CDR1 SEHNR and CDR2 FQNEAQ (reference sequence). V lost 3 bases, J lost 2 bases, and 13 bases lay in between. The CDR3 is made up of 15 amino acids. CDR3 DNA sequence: TGTGCCAGCAGCTTTTGGCGGGAACGACAAGAGACCCAGTACTTC. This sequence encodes CASSFWRERQETQYF.

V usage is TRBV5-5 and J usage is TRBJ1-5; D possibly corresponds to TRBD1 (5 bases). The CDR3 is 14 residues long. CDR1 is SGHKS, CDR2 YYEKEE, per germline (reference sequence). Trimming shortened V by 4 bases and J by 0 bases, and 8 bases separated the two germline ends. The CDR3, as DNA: TGTGCCAGCAGCCCGGGGGGTAGCAATCAGCCCCAGCATTTT. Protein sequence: CASSPGGSNQPQHF.

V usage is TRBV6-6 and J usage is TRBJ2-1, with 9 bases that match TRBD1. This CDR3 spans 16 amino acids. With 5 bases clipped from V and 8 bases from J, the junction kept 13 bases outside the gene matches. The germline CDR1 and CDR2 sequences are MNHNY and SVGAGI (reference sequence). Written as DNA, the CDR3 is TGTGCCAGCAGTCCCGCGGGACAGGGAAGTAAGGATGAGCAGTTCTTC. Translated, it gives CASSPAGQGSKDEQFF.

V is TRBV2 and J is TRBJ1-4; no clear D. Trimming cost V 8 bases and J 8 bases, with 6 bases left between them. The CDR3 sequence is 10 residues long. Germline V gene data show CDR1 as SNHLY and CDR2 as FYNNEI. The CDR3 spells CASRREKLFF. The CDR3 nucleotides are TGTGCCAGCCGGAGAGAAAAACTGTTTTTT.

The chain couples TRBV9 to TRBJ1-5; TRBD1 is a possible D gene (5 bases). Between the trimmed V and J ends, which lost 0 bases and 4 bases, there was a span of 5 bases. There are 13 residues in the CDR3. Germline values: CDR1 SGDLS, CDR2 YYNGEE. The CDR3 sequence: CASSVAGNQPQHF. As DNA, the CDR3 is TGTGCCAGCAGCGTAGCAGGGAATCAGCCCCAGCATTTT.

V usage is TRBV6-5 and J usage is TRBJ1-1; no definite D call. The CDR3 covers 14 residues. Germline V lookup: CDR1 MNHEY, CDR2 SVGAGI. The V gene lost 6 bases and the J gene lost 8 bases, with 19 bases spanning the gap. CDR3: CASRYSLRPVEAFF. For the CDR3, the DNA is TGTGCCAGCAGGTATTCACTTCGCCCCGTCGAAGCTTTCTTT.

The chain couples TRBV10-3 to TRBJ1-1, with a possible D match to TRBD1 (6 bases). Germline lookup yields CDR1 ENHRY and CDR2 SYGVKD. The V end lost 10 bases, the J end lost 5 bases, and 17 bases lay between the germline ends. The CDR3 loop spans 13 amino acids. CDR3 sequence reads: CANQDSLGTEAFF. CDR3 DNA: TGTGCCAACCAGGACAGCCTTGGGACTGAAGCTTTCTTT.

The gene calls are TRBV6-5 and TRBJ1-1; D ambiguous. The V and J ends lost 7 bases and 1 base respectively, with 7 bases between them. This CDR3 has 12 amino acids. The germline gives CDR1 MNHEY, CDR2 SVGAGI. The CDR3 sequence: CASIGGNTEAFF. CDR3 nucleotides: TGTGCCAGCATCGGAGGGAACACTGAAGCTTTCTTT.

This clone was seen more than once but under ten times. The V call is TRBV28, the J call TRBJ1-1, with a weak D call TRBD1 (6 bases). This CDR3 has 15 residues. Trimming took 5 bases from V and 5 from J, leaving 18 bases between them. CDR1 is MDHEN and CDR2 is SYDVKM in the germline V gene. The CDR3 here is CASSIVGRGRTEAFF. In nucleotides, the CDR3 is TGTGCCAGCAGTATCGTTGGCAGGGGAAGAACTGAAGCTTTCTTT.

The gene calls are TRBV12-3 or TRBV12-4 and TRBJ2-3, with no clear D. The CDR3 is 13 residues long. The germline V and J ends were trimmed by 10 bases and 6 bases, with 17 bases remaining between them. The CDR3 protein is CATKLTRLDTQYF. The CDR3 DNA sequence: TGTGCCACCAAACTAACAAGGCTCGATACGCAGTATTTT.

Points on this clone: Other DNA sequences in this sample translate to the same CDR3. CDR3 residues: CASSLVGRSGNTIYF. The CDR3 nucleotides are TGTGCCAGCAGCTTGGTCGGGAGATCTGGAAACACCATATATTTT. V and J are TRBV5-8 and TRBJ1-3; no definite D call. From germline, CDR1 is SGHTS and CDR2 YDEGEE. This CDR3 has 15 residues. V lost 0 bases to trimming and J lost 1 base, with 8 bases between them.

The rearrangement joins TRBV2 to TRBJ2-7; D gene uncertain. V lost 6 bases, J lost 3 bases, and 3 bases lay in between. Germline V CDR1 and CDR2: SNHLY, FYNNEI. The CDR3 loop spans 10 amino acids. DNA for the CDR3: TGTGCCAGCAGCAACTACGAGCAGTACGTC. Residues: CASSNYEQYV.

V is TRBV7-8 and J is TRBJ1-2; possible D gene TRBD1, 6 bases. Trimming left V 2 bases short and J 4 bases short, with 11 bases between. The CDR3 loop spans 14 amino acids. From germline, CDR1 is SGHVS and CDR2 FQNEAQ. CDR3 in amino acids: CASSLSAGAYGYTF. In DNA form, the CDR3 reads TGTGCCAGCAGCTTAAGTGCAGGGGCCTATGGCTACACCTTC.

The CDR3 is CASSEPPAYEQYV. In DNA, the CDR3 is TGTGCCAGCAGTGAACCCCCAGCCTACGAGCAGTACGTC. This sequence joins TRBV6-1 and TRBJ2-7; D remains ambiguous. Trimming removed 2 bases from V and 2 bases from J, with 7 bases in between. The CDR3 extends over 13 amino acids. CDR1 MNHNS and CDR2 SASEGT come from the germline V gene.

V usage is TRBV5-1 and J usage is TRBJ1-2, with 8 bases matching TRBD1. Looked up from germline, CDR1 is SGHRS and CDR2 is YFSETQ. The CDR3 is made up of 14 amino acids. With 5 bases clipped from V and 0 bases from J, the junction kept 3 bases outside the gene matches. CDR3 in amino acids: CASREGQANYGYTF. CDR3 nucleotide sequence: TGCGCCAGCAGGGAGGGACAGGCTAACTATGGCTACACCTTC.

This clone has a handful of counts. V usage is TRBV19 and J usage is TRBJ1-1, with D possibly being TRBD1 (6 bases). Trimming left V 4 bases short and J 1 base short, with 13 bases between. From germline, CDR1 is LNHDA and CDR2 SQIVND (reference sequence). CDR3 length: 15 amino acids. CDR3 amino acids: CASSNTGIGNTEAFF. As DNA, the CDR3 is TGTGCCAGTAGTAACACAGGGATCGGGAACACTGAAGCTTTCTTT.

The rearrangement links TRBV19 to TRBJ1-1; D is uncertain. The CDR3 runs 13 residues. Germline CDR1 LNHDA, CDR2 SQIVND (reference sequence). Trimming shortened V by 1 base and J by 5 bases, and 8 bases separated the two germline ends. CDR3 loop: CASSIAQITEAFF. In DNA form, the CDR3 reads TGTGCCAGTAGTATAGCCCAGATTACTGAAGCTTTCTTT.

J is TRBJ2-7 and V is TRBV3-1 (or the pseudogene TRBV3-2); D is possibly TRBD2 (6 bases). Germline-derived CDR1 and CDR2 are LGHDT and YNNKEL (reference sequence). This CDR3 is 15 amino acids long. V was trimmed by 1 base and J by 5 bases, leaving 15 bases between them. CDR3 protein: CASSQGRAASDEQYF. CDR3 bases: TGTGCCAGCAGCCAAGGTCGCGCGGCTAGCGACGAGCAGTACTTC.

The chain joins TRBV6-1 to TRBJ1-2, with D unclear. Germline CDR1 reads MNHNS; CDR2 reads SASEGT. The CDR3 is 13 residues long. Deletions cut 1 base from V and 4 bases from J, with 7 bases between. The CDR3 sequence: CASSEDGFYGYTF. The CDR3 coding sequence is TGTGCCAGCAGTGAAGACGGGTTCTATGGCTACACCTTC.

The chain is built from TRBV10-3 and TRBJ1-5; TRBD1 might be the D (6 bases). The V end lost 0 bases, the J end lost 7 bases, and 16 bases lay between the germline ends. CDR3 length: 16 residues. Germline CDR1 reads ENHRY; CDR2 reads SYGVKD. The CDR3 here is CAISESTAGAGQPQHF. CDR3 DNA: TGTGCCATCAGTGAGTCGACGGCAGGGGCTGGGCAGCCCCAGCATTTT.

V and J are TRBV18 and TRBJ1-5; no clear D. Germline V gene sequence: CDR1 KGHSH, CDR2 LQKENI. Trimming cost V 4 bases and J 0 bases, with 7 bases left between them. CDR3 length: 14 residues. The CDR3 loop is CASSQADSNQPQHF. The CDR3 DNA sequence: TGTGCCAGCTCACAGGCGGATAGCAATCAGCCCCAGCATTTT.

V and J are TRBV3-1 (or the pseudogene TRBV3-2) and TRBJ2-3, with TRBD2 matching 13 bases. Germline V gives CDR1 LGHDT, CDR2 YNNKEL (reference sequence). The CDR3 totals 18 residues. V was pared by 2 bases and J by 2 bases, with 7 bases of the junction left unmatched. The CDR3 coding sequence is TGTGCCAGCAGCCAACTGATGACTAGCGGGAGGTTCACAGATACGCAGTATTTT. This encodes CASSQLMTSGRFTDTQYF.

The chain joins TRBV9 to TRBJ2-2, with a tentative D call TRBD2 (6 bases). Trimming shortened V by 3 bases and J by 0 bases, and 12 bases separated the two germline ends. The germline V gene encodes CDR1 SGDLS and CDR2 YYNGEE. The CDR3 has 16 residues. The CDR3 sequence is CASSARTISNTGELFF. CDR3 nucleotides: TGTGCCAGCAGCGCTCGGACTATATCGAACACCGGGGAGCTGTTTTTT. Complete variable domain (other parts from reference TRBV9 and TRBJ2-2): DSGVTQTPKHLITATGQRVTLRCSPRSGDLSVYWYQQSLDQGLQFLIQYYNGEERAKGNILERFSAQQFPDLHSELNLSSLELGDSALYFCASSARTISNTGELFFGEGSRLTVL.

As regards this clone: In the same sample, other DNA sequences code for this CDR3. In DNA form, the CDR3 reads TGTGCCAGCTCACCGACAGGGGCAGTGCAGCCCCAGCATTTT. Amino acid sequence: CASSPTGAVQPQHF. This chain connects TRBV18 to TRBJ1-5; 8 bases line up with TRBD1. CDR3 size: 14 residues. CDR1 and CDR2 (germline): KGHSH, LQKENI. The J segment lost 7 bases and the V segment lost 3 bases, leaving 5 bases of the junction unmatched.

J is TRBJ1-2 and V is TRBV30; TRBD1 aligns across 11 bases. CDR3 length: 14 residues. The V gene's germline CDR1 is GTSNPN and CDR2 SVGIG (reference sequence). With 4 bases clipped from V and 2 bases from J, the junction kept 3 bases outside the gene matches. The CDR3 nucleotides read TGTGCCTGGACCTGGGACAGGGGGAACTATGGCTACACCTTC. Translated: CAWTWDRGNYGYTF.